The present TCR beta chain was sequenced within a study of CXCR3-negative and CXCR3-positive naive CD8 T cells. General study results and limits: For memory CD8+ cells diversity was much lower, but both naive subsets had comparably high diversity. CXCR3-negative naive cells had less hydrophobic TRB CDR3s than did CXCR3-positive naive cells. Naive cells, whether CXCR3-negative or CXCR3-positive, had similar TRBV-TRBJ usage, while memory cells differed.

Cells classed as naive CD8+ T cells were CD45RO-CCR7+CD27+CD95-. The authors prepared UMI-labeled TRB cDNA libraries by 5' RACE. TCRdb reanalyzed the 5' RACE reads and collapses them to one entry per CDR3 protein, without DNA. The table lists nearly 110,000 distinct CDR3 sequences. Comment on this clonotype: Its specificity is unknown.

CDR3 length: 16 amino acids. The germline gives CDR1 SGHVS, CDR2 FNYEAQ. This TCR derives from a human donor in good health. Some clones in this sample may be carry-over from other donors' samples. The rearrangement joins TRBV7-6 to TRBJ2-1; TCRdb calls TRBD2, which cannot be checked without DNA. The sequenced sample consisted of naive CXCR3+ CD8+ T cells from blood. Subset: CD45RO-CCR7+CD27+CD95- naive CD8+ T cells expressing CXCR3 (TNR3+). Here the CDR3 reads CASSSTSGVSYNEQFF.